This T cell receptor (beta chain) was obtained from a study of CD8+ T cells in alopecia areata. Deletions cut 0 bases from V and 4 bases from J, with 7 bases between. Germline V lookup: CDR1 LNHNV, CDR2 YYDKDF (reference sequence). This CDR3 is 13 amino acids long. cDNA prepared by RNA extraction and subsequent reverse transcription served as the template for sequencing. The data were produced by immunoSEQ multiplex PCR, yet TCRdb's version contains in-frame clones alone and is incomplete. The profile covers roughly 140,000 clones, with roughly 46% appearing a single time and roughly 0.99% taken by the ten largest.

The chain couples TRBV15 to TRBJ2-7; D uncertain. Sequences were derived from CD4+ T cells sorted from blood, sampled at week 0. The sequence was collected from a human donor with alopecia areata. In DNA form, the CDR3 reads TGTGCCACCAGCAGAGATAAGGGTTACGAGCAGTACTTC. This codes for CATSRDKGYEQYF.